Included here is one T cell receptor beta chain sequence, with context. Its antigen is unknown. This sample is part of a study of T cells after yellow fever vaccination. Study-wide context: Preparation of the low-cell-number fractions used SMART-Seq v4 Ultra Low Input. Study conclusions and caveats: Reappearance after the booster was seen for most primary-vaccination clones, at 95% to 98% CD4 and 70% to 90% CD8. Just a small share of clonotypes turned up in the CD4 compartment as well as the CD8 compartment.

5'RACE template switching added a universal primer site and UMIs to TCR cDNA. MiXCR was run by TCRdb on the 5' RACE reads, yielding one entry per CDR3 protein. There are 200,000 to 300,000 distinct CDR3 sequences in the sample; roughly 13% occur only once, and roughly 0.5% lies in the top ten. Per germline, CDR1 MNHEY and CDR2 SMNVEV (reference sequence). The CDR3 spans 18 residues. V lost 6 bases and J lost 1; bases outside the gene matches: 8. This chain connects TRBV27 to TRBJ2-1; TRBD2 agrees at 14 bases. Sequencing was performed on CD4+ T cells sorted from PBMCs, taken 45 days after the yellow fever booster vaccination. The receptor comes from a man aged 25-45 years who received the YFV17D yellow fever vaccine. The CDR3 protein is CASRSPGTSGRSYNEQFF. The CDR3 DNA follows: TGTGCCAGCAGGAGCCCCGGGACTAGCGGGAGATCCTACAATGAGCAGTTCTTC.